The present entry profiles one T cell receptor (beta chain) with its context. The data originate from a study of blood T cell repertoires in COVID-19. Study in general: Both acute and convalescent COVID-19 samples were obtained from the United States, Italy and Spain. The analysed material was cDNA or gDNA that came from T cells, B-cell-depleted T cells, or PBMCs.

Germline CDR1 is SGDLS and CDR2 is YYNGEE. V gave up 0 bases and J gave up 2 bases, with 10 bases separating them. The CDR3 loop spans 15 amino acids. Study processing details: Amplifying reference gene primers gave estimates of nucleated cell counts. Profiled with immunoSEQ multiplex PCR; TCRdb holds only in-frame clones, not every one. That table gives V, J and clone size, and the DNA gave D and trimming. This repertoire shows 400,000 or so clones, 87% found once; its top ten account for less than 2.5%. Sequences were obtained from PBMCs or T cells enriched from blood (not recorded which). The gene calls are TRBV9 and TRBJ2-3; D not certain. This clonotype was sampled from a man aged 40-49 years in a cohort exposed to, infected with or recovered from COVID-19 (not recorded which). The CDR3 sequence is CASSVEIRSTDTQYF. DNA for the CDR3: TGTGCCAGCAGCGTAGAAATCCGGTCCACAGATACGCAGTATTTT.